The 5 T cell receptor beta chains in this list originate from one sample, sequenced in a study of monozygotic twins with inflammatory bowel disease. From the 5' RACE reads, TCRdb lists one entry per CDR3 protein and no DNA. Its table lists some 300,000 distinct CDR3 sequences. Input material: blood. The receptors originated from a human donor with ulcerative colitis or Crohn's disease, or a healthy co-twin of an affected twin (not recorded which).

V gene TRBV2 combines with J gene TRBJ2-1; there is no DNA to check the TCRdb D call of TRBD1. CDR3 length: 14 amino acids. Germline V gene data show CDR1 as SNHLY and CDR2 as FYNNEI. CDR3 loop: CASTQGQVENEQFF.

V and J are TRBV4-3 and TRBJ1-6. The CDR3 extends over 16 amino acids. Germline CDR1 and CDR2: LGHNA and YSLEER. CDR3 residues: CASSRATDRYNSPLHF.

CDR3 residues: CASSDVGSEQFF. The V gene is TRBV25-1, the J gene TRBJ2-1. This CDR3 region has 12 residues. Germline assignment: CDR1 MGHDK and CDR2 SYGVNS.

The chain combines TRBV20-1 with TRBJ2-1; no DNA is available, so the TRBD1 call from TCRdb remains unchecked. This CDR3 contains 14 residues. The germline CDR1 and CDR2 sequences are DFQATT and SNEGSKA (reference sequence). This CDR3 is CSARRDRGYNEQFF.

The chain employs TRBV5-1 and TRBJ2-3; TCRdb returns TRBD2, unconfirmable since there is no DNA. This CDR3 is 14 amino acids long. Germline V gives CDR1 SGHRS, CDR2 YFSETQ. CDR3 protein: CASTEAAGGRTQYF. Looking up the rest from reference TRBV5-1 and TRBJ2-3 gives the full variable domain: KAGVTQTPRYLIKTRGQQVTLSCSPISGHRSVSWYQQTPGQGLQFLFEYFSETQRNKGNFPGRFSGRQFSNSRSEMNVSTLELGDSALYLCASTEAAGGRTQYFGPGTRLTVL.